These T cell receptor beta chains were read from a single sample in a study of molecular identifiers for immune sequencing clone quantification. One entry per CDR3 protein, called by TCRdb with MiXCR from the PCR reads. The sample records about half a million distinct CDR3 sequences, approximately 25% being singletons. Material: naive CD8+ T cells from blood, with Jurkat cell RNA spiked in. The origin of the receptors is a human donor in good health. Some libraries in this study had Jurkat cell RNA spiked in. Both conserved end residues are trimmed from each CDR3.

>TRBV4-2|TRBJ2-1
ASSQAHINEQF
>TRBV18|TRBJ2-3
ASSPILSTDTQY
>TRBV12-3/TRBV12-4|TRBJ1-6
ASSQWLNSPLH
>TRBV29-1|TRBJ2-5
STLETGDQETQY
>TRBV3-1|TRBJ2-3
ASSHMNTDPQY
>TRBV29-1|TRBJ1-2
SVAPASYT
>TRBV4-2|TRBJ2-7
ASSLIRDPESEQY
>TRBV20-1|TRBJ2-3
SAPGQQLDTQY
>TRBV27|TRBJ2-7
ASSLPGQWAYEQY
>TRBV27|TRBJ2-1
ASSSLGPGGYNEQF
>TRBV28|TRBJ2-1
ASSFTANNNEQF
>TRBV7-9|TRBJ2-2
ASSLGTSGANTGELF
>TRBV6-1|TRBJ1-1
ASDYLTAEAF
>TRBV7-2|TRBJ2-5
ASSSLAGAGAETQY
>TRBV28|TRBJ1-3
ASSRDRLSGNTIY
>TRBV7-3|TRBJ2-3
ASSLGAEAGDTQY
>TRBV4-1|TRBJ1-2
ASSQDRGGAGGYT
>TRBV3-1|TRBJ1-2
ASGQSPWTGKIYGYT
>TRBV9|TRBJ1-1
ASSKTGRGTEAF
>TRBV12-3/TRBV12-4|TRBJ2-1
ASSRVLGNEQF
>TRBV12-3/TRBV12-4|TRBJ1-4
ASSLVVGEKLF
>TRBV5-4|TRBJ2-5
ASSTSEAETQY
>TRBV29-1|TRBJ2-5
SAWGGVKLYQETQC
>TRBV12-3/TRBV12-4|TRBJ2-3
ASRSTGYGTDTQY
>TRBV20-1|TRBJ1-5
SASISWGGGLSNQPQH
>TRBV27|TRBJ1-1
ASSSTLGGVVDTEAF
>TRBV7-9|TRBJ2-5
ASSFGTGLQETQY
>TRBV5-1|TRBJ2-7
ASSLYFPGGPNEQY
>TRBV4-3|TRBJ2-5
ASSQGLAGWETQY
>TRBV4-3|TRBJ2-1
ASRIRDGINNEQF
>TRBV11-1|TRBJ1-5
ASSLTANQPQH
>TRBV28|TRBJ1-4
ASTTGQFEKLF
>TRBV20-1|TRBJ2-2
SARDGITGELF
>TRBV6-6|TRBJ2-6
ASRPTASGANVLP
>TRBV5-5|TRBJ2-7
AGSLPEIKGGGDEQY
>TRBV7-9|TRBJ2-3
ASSSYSDTQY
>TRBV6-2/TRBV6-3|TRBJ1-1
ASSPQGFTEAF
>TRBV27|TRBJ1-1
ASGVVQNTGAF
>TRBV6-2/TRBV6-3|TRBJ2-7
ASSYWEGVYEQY
>TRBV27|TRBJ2-3
ASTEVGFSDTQY